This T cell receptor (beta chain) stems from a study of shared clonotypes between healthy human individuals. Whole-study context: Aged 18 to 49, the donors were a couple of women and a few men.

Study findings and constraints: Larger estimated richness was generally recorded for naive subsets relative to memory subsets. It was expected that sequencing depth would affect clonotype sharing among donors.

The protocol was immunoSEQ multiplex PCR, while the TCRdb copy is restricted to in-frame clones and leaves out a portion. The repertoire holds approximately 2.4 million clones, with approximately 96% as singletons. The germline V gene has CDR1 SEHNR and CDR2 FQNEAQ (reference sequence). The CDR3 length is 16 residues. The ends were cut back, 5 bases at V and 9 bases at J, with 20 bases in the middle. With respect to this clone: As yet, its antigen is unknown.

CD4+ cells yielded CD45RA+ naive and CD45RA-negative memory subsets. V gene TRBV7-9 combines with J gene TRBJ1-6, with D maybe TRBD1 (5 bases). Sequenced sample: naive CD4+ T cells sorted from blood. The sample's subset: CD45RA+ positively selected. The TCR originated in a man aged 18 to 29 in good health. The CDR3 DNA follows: TGTGCCAGCAGCCCAAATATTGGGCAGGGAGGTTCACCCCTCCACTTT. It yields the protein CASSPNIGQGGSPLHF.